This record looks at one TCR beta chain sequence and its context. In the original workflow: Estimates of nucleated cell counts were drawn from the amplification of reference gene primers. TCRdb keeps only in-frame clones here, not all; method: immunoSEQ multiplex PCR. V and J calls and clone size come straight from that table; D and trimming were deduced from the DNA. This sample carries more than 85,000 clones, 84% of them seen once, and the ten largest clones take about 9.9%. The sample is drawn from a study of blood T cell repertoires in COVID-19. Study background: Spain, Italy and the United States supplied samples that represented acute and convalescent COVID-19.

V shed 3 bases and J 0 bases; nucleotides not matched to a gene: 8. Germline assignment: CDR1 KGHSH and CDR2 LQKENI. The CDR3 extends over 19 amino acids. The TCR originated in a man aged 35 to 55 with active or convalescent COVID-19. The sample taken for sequencing was peripheral blood. V gene TRBV18 combines with J gene TRBJ2-6; 10 nucleotides match TRBD2. This CDR3 is CASSPLTSGSLSGANVLTF. Written as DNA, the CDR3 is TGTGCCAGCTCACCGCTGACTAGCGGGTCACTCTCTGGGGCCAACGTCCTGACTTTC.